Included here is one TCR beta chain sequence, with context. The data were obtained in a study of shared clonotypes between healthy human individuals. Germline V gene lookup returns CDR1 KGHSH and CDR2 LQKENI. J lost 5 bases, V lost 6 bases, and 11 bases had no gene match. This CDR3 region has 15 residues. This table comes from immunoSEQ multiplex PCR, and its TCRdb copy is limited to in-frame clones, with some not included. The table shows some 1,400,000 clones, with 96% occurring only once. Sequencing used naive CD4+ T cells sorted from blood. Subset given: CD45RA+ positively selected. The chain is built from TRBV18 and TRBJ2-7, with 9 nucleotides matching TRBD2. The source of this sequence is a man aged 30 to 45 in good health. This chain's CDR3 is CASSPGGGRAHEQYF. The CDR3 region has the DNA TGTGCCAGCTCCCCTGGGGGCGGGAGGGCCCACGAGCAGTACTTC.